These T cell receptor beta chains were read from a single sample in a study of T cells after yellow fever vaccination. TCRdb ran MiXCR on the 5' RACE reads and lists one entry per CDR3 protein. In the table there are hundreds of thousands of distinct CDR3 sequences, about 12% of which are singletons. Source: PBMCs, taken on the day of the yellow fever booster vaccination. Receptors originate from a man aged 30-40 years who received the YFV17D yellow fever vaccine. Each CDR3 is given with its conserved first and last residue. Fields, in order: D gene, V gene, clone size, J gene, CDR3 protein, CDR3 DNA. The D gene is left open where the match is weak. Part of the rows lack a size; the others show once, few, many or a class for expanded clones.

.	TRBV24-1	.	TRBJ2-5	CATSDPDGYKETQYF	TGTGCCACCAGTGACCCTGACGGATACAAGGAGACCCAGTACTTC
.	TRBV19	few	TRBJ2-3	CASSNQPETYTDTQYF	TGTGCCAGTAGTAACCAGCCCGAGACGTACACAGATACGCAGTATTTT
.	TRBV20-1	.	TRBJ1-3	CSARELGLSGNTIYF	TGCAGTGCTAGAGAGTTAGGCTTATCTGGAAACACCATATATTTT
.	TRBV20-1	.	TRBJ1-1	CSAKGSSVLNTEAFF	TGCAGTGCTAAAGGGTCGTCTGTTCTGAACACTGAAGCTTTCTTT
.	TRBV12-3/TRBV12-4	.	TRBJ2-5	CASSFGAVQETQYF	TGTGCCAGCAGTTTTGGAGCGGTTCAAGAGACCCAGTACTTC
TRBD1	TRBV20-1	.	TRBJ2-6	CSADRAGANVLTF	TGCAGTGCAGACAGGGCTGGGGCCAACGTCCTGACTTTC
.	TRBV6-6	many	TRBJ2-1	CASSPGAEEQFF	TGTGCCAGCAGTCCAGGGGCAGAGGAGCAGTTCTTC
.	TRBV18	few	TRBJ2-2	CASSPPGKQAGELFF	TGTGCCAGCTCACCACCGGGGAAGCAAGCCGGGGAGCTGTTTTTT
.	TRBV20-1	few	TRBJ2-7	CSAPLSGGDEQYF	TGCAGTGCTCCCCTCTCGGGGGGCGACGAGCAGTACTTC
.	TRBV7-2	.	TRBJ2-1	CASSPGHSRTNEQFF	TGTGCCAGCAGCCCAGGTCATTCTAGGACTAATGAGCAGTTCTTC
.	TRBV20-1	.	TRBJ2-5	CSARSVAHQETQYF	TGCAGTGCTAGAAGCGTGGCCCACCAAGAGACCCAGTACTTC
.	TRBV20-1	few	TRBJ2-7	CSATLYEQYF	TGCAGTGCAACCCTTTACGAGCAGTACTTC
.	TRBV5-1	many	TRBJ2-7	CASSSQGTPYEQYF	TGCGCCAGCAGCTCCCAGGGAACCCCCTACGAGCAGTACTTC
TRBD1	TRBV30	few	TRBJ2-7	CAWRGQSYYEQYF	TGTGCCTGGAGGGGACAGAGTTACTACGAGCAGTACTTC
.	TRBV20-1	few	TRBJ2-3	CSAPGLSADTQYF	TGCAGTGCCCCGGGACTCTCCGCAGATACGCAGTATTTT
TRBD1	TRBV3-1	.	TRBJ2-5	CASDRQGYQETQYF	TGTGCCAGCGACCGACAGGGCTACCAAGAGACCCAGTACTTC
.	TRBV12-5	.	TRBJ2-7	CASGFFQGTYEQYF	TGTGCTAGTGGTTTCTTCCAGGGAACCTACGAGCAGTACTTC
TRBD2	TRBV4-1	.	TRBJ2-3	CASSLTGGGGPDTQYF	TGCGCCAGCAGCCTTACCGGGGGCGGGGGGCCAGATACGCAGTATTTT
TRBD1	TRBV15	.	TRBJ2-7	CATSKDRQGAYEQYF	TGTGCCACCAGCAAAGATCGACAGGGGGCCTACGAGCAGTACTTC
TRBD2	TRBV20-1	few	TRBJ2-1	CSARTSGDNNEQFF	TGCAGTGCTAGGACTAGCGGAGACAACAATGAGCAGTTCTTC
.	TRBV6-5	few	TRBJ2-7	CASSFSREQYF	TGTGCCAGCAGTTTTTCGCGAGAGCAGTACTTC
TRBD1	TRBV7-7	.	TRBJ2-3	CASSSGQAPYTQYF	TGTGCCAGCAGCTCGGGACAGGCGCCCTATACGCAGTATTTT
.	TRBV20-1	many	TRBJ2-1	CSARLQHNEQFF	TGCAGTGCTCGACTTCAGCACAATGAGCAGTTCTTC
TRBD2	TRBV3-1	.	TRBJ2-7	CASSDISGRAVYEQYF	TGTGCCAGCAGCGACATTAGCGGGAGGGCCGTCTACGAGCAGTACTTC
.	TRBV5-4	.	TRBJ2-7	CASSFGGDFYEQYF	TGTGCCAGCAGCTTCGGAGGGGATTTCTACGAGCAGTACTTC
.	TRBV28	.	TRBJ2-7	CASSQTSLKAEQYF	TGTGCCAGCAGTCAGACTAGTTTAAAGGCGGAGCAGTACTTC
.	TRBV30	few	TRBJ1-1	CAWSVPPYTEAFF	TGTGCCTGGAGTGTACCCCCGTACACTGAAGCTTTCTTT
.	TRBV20-1	.	TRBJ2-2	CSARDRGYVGGTGELFF	TGCAGTGCTAGAGATCGGGGATATGTAGGGGGCACCGGGGAGCTGTTTTTT
.	TRBV6-1	few	TRBJ2-1	CASISGAPKGNEQFF	TGTGCCAGCATCTCCGGCGCCCCGAAGGGCAATGAGCAGTTCTTC
.	TRBV12-3/TRBV12-4	.	TRBJ2-3	CASSDRSGTDTQYF	TGTGCCAGCAGCGATAGGTCGGGCACAGATACGCAGTATTTT
.	TRBV6-2/TRBV6-3	few	TRBJ2-7	CASSFRGSRLYEQYF	TGTGCCAGCAGCTTCCGAGGTAGCAGGCTCTACGAGCAGTACTTC
TRBD1	TRBV7-6	.	TRBJ1-6	CASSSTGGDGSPLHF	TGTGCCAGCAGCTCTACAGGGGGCGACGGTTCACCCCTCCACTTT
TRBD2	TRBV5-1	.	TRBJ2-7	CASTRLAGGFYEQYF	TGCGCCAGCACCCGACTAGCGGGAGGGTTTTACGAGCAGTACTTC
TRBD2	TRBV20-1	.	TRBJ2-2	CCARGLAGASTGELFF	TGCTGTGCTCGAGGACTAGCGGGAGCCAGCACCGGGGAGCTGTTTTTT
TRBD2	TRBV6-1	few	TRBJ2-1	CASSKTSGTSNEQFF	TGTGCCAGCAGTAAGACTAGCGGGACGAGCAATGAGCAGTTCTTC
.	TRBV6-1	.	TRBJ2-3	CASRPTFRGATDTQYF	TGTGCCAGCAGGCCCACCTTCAGGGGCGCAACAGATACGCAGTATTTT
TRBD1	TRBV18	.	TRBJ2-1	CASSPGQGEYNEQFF	TGTGCCAGCTCACCGGGACAGGGGGAGTACAATGAGCAGTTCTTC
.	TRBV14	.	TRBJ2-3	CASSQEGQLEYTDTQYF	TGTGCCAGCAGCCAAGAGGGACAACTGGAGTACACAGATACGCAGTATTTT
.	TRBV20-1	few	TRBJ2-7	CSAPLAHKGEQYF	TGCAGTGCTCCGCTTGCCCACAAGGGCGAGCAGTACTTC
TRBD2	TRBV11-2	.	TRBJ2-7	CAVSGGSSYEQYF	TGTGCCGTATCAGGCGGGAGCTCCTACGAGCAGTACTTC
.	TRBV20-1	few	TRBJ2-5	CSAFGRNLARQETQYF	TGCAGTGCCTTCGGACGCAACCTCGCTAGACAAGAGACCCAGTACTTC
TRBD2	TRBV29-1	few	TRBJ2-1	CSVEPPTSGKYNEQFF	TGCAGCGTTGAGCCCCCTACTAGCGGGAAGTACAATGAGCAGTTCTTC
TRBD2	TRBV20-1	.	TRBJ2-1	CSADSGRVRDEQFF	TGCAGTGCTGATAGCGGGAGGGTCAGGGATGAGCAGTTCTTC
.	TRBV20-1	few	TRBJ2-1	CSATPGNNEQFF	TGCAGTGCCACCCCAGGGAACAATGAGCAGTTCTTC
.	TRBV20-1	.	TRBJ2-7	CSARDRRVSSLYEQYF	TGCAGTGCTAGAGATAGGAGAGTCTCTTCCCTCTACGAGCAGTACTTC
.	TRBV9	.	TRBJ1-3	CASSPRQETSGNTIYF	TGTGCCAGCAGCCCAAGACAGGAAACCTCTGGAAACACCATATATTTT